This T cell receptor (beta chain) was recorded in a study of blood T cell repertoires in COVID-19. At the level of the study: COVID-19 samples from acute and convalescent phases originated in the United States, Italy and Spain. PBMCs, B-cell-depleted T cells, or T cells provided the cDNA or gDNA that made up the material.

CDR3 length: 16 residues. Germline V CDR1 and CDR2: SNHLY, FYNNEI. The V gene end was trimmed by 2 bases and the J gene end by 7 bases; junction bases not matched to a gene: 14. The authors' processing: Nucleated cell number was recorded as an estimate derived from reference gene primer amplification. Sequenced by immunoSEQ multiplex PCR; TCRdb stores in-frame clones only, minus some. V and J calls plus clone size are reproduced from that table; the DNA served to infer D and trimming. The repertoire includes roughly 200,000 clones, 80% to 90% of them detected once, and over 2.5% sits in the top ten. This chain joins TRBV2 and TRBJ2-7, with 7 bases lining up with TRBD2. This TCR derives from a man in his sixties with acute or convalescent COVID-19. The sequencing sample was made of peripheral blood. The chain's CDR3 is CASSERRSSGYGEQYF. DNA for the CDR3: TGTGCCAGCAGTGAACGTAGGTCTAGCGGCTATGGGGAGCAGTACTTC.